At least ten counts were recorded for the clone carrying this T cell receptor (beta chain). Its cognate antigen is unknown. The investigators reverse transcribed all of the isolated RNA, so they sequenced expressed TCRB transcripts. Sequenced by immunoSEQ multiplex PCR; TCRdb stores in-frame clones only, minus some. Of roughly 150,000 clones in the sample, 6.5% to 8.5% were seen once. The data belong to a study of beta chain features in type 1 diabetes. CDR3 length: 12 residues. In germline, CDR1 is SEHNR, CDR2 FQNEAQ (reference sequence). V was shortened by 5 bases and J by 8 bases, with 11 bases between the two germline ends. Findings and caveats of the study: Researchers report that Type 1 diabetes patients had moderately but significantly shorter TCRB CDR3s across all four CD4+ subsets.

Sequencing was performed on central memory CD4+ T cells from blood. The source is a man younger than 30 with type 1 diabetes. The V gene is TRBV7-9, the J gene TRBJ2-3; D unresolved. CDR3 nucleotide sequence: TGTGCCAGCAGCCCCCAGATTGGTACGCAGTATTTT. The encoded protein is CASSPQIGTQYF. Full variable domain (rest looked up from reference TRBV7-9 and TRBJ2-3): DTGVSQNPRHKITKRGQNVTFRCDPISEHNRLYWYRQTLGQGPEFLTYFQNEAQLEKSRLLSDRFSAERPKGSFSTLEIQRTEQGDSAMYLCASSPQIGTQYFGPGTRLTVL.